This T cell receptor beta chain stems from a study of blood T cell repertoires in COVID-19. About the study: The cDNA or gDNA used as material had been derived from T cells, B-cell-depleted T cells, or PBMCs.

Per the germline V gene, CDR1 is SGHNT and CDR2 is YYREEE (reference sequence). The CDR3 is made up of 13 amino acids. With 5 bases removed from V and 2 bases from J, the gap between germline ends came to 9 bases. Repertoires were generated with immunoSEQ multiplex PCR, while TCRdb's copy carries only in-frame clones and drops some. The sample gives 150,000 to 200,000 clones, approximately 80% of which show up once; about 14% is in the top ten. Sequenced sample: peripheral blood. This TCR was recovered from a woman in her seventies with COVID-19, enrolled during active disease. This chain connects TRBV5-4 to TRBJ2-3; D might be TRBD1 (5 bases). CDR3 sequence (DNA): TGTGCCAGCAGGGGGCGGTACACAGATACGCAGTATTTT. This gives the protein CASRGRYTDTQYF.